Presented here are 15 T cell receptor beta chains from one specimen sequenced in a study of T-cell memory formation after mild COVID-19. TCRdb reprocessed the 5' RACE reads with MiXCR, giving one entry per CDR3 protein. The sample carries 150,000 to 200,000 distinct CDR3 sequences, 25% to 40% recorded once. The specimen sequenced was PBMCs or a T cell subset sorted from them (not recorded which). Receptors originate from an adult woman who had mild COVID-19 (a few samples of this study predate the infection). Cell type and time point are not known.

This chain connects TRBV27 to TRBJ2-2; 7 bases line up with TRBD2. Germline-derived CDR1 and CDR2 are MNHEY and SMNVEV (reference sequence). The CDR3 spans 15 residues. The junction had 5 bases not matched to a gene; V was cut back by 3 bases and J by 4 bases. CDR3 region: CASSFGGGSTGELFF. The DNA of the CDR3 is TGTGCCAGCAGTTTCGGGGGAGGGAGCACCGGGGAGCTGTTTTTT.

This clonotype occurred a few times. The chain carries TRBV24-1 and TRBJ2-1, with TRBD2 matching 8 bases. The CDR3 has 17 amino acids. Germline CDR1 reads KGHDR; CDR2 reads SFDVKD. The junction had 12 bases not matched to a gene; V was cut back by 2 bases and J by 7 bases. This chain's CDR3 is CATSDSLSGLGNNEQFF. The CDR3 DNA reads TGTGCCACCAGTGATTCCCTTTCGGGACTAGGTAATAATGAGCAGTTCTTC.

The chain uses TRBV4-2 and TRBJ2-3; 10 positions match TRBD2. Germline V gene data show CDR1 as LGHNA and CDR2 as YNFKEQ. After removal of 2 bases from V and 4 bases from J, the junction contained 6 bases not matched to a gene. The CDR3 loop spans 16 amino acids. The CDR3 here is CASSQYLAGEADTQYF. In DNA, the CDR3 is TGTGCCAGCAGCCAATATCTAGCGGGAGAGGCAGATACGCAGTATTTT.

The genes are TRBV30 and TRBJ2-7; a possible D gene is TRBD1 (6 bases). Germline V gene lookup returns CDR1 GTSNPN and CDR2 SVGIG (reference sequence). Between the trimmed V and J ends, which lost 3 bases and 3 bases, there was a span of 12 bases. CDR3 size: 13 residues. CDR3: CAWSPDRIYEQYF. DNA of the CDR3: TGTGCCTGGAGCCCCGACAGGATCTACGAGCAGTACTTC.

This clonotype was found a few times. The chain carries TRBV5-1 and TRBJ2-1, with D hard to call. CDR1 is SGHRS, CDR2 YFSETQ, per germline. Trimming left V 3 bases short and J 3 bases short, with 10 bases between. The CDR3 extends over 14 amino acids. The CDR3 DNA reads TGCGCCAGCAGCTCCACGGGCCACTACAATGAGCAGTTCTTC. It translates to CASSSTGHYNEQFF.

The chain carries TRBV12-3 or TRBV12-4 and TRBJ2-2, with a tentative D call TRBD2 (6 bases). The CDR3 sequence is 15 residues long. V lost 6 bases, J lost 1 base, and 12 bases lay in between. In nucleotides, the CDR3 is TGTGCCAGCAGCCCAAGGACTAAGAACACCGGGGAGCTGTTTTTT. Translated: CASSPRTKNTGELFF.

This chain uses TRBV5-1 with TRBJ2-7; 8 bases map to TRBD2. V shed 3 bases and J 4 bases; nucleotides not matched to a gene: 9. Per the germline V gene, CDR1 is SGHRS and CDR2 is YFSETQ. The length of the CDR3 is 15 residues. The CDR3 DNA follows: TGCGCCAGCAGCTCCGACAGCGGGAGTAGATACGAGCAGTACTTC. This codes for CASSSDSGSRYEQYF.

The rearrangement joins TRBV6-2 or TRBV6-3 to TRBJ2-7; D gene ambiguous. The CDR3 sequence is 16 residues long. Germline values: CDR1 MNHEY, CDR2 SVGEGT. The V gene lost 7 bases and the J gene lost 3 bases, with 22 bases spanning the gap. The CDR3 reads CASTTTGWGRNYEQYF. Here the CDR3 DNA reads TGTGCCAGCACCACGACCGGTTGGGGAAGGAACTACGAGCAGTACTTC.

This clonotype has more than one count but fewer than ten. The junction differs from germline at one of its ends, possibly a read error. The chain carries TRBV7-6 and TRBJ1-5; D is ambiguous. There are 12 residues in the CDR3. The germline V gene has CDR1 SGHVS and CDR2 FNYEAQ. The CDR3 region is CASSLAGPPLDF. CDR3 bases: TGTGCCAGCAGCTTAGCCGGGCCCCCGCTGGATTTT.

This clonotype has a handful of counts. This chain connects TRBV23-1 to TRBJ2-2, with no clear D. TRBV23-1 is classed as an ORF, of uncertain function. The ends were cut back, 3 bases at V and 2 bases at J, with 13 bases in the middle. The CDR3 length is 16 residues. Here the CDR3 DNA reads TGCGCCAGCAGTCACCTTGGTTCCCAAAACACCGGGGAGCTGTTTTTT. This sequence encodes CASSHLGSQNTGELFF.

This clonotype was recorded only once. This sequence joins TRBV9 and TRBJ2-7, with 7 bases aligning to TRBD1. This CDR3 region has 15 residues. CDR1 is SGDLS and CDR2 is YYNGEE in the germline V gene. V lost 4 bases to trimming and J lost 2 bases; unmatched junction nucleotides: 9. CDR3 region: CASSQTTGSAYEQYF. The DNA of the CDR3 is TGTGCCAGCAGCCAAACGACAGGGTCCGCCTACGAGCAGTACTTC.

This chain uses TRBV7-3 with TRBJ2-7; D gene uncertain. This CDR3 is 15 amino acids long. Per the germline V gene, CDR1 is SGHTA and CDR2 is FQGTGA. The V end lost 3 bases, the J end lost 2 bases, and 14 bases lay between the germline ends. The CDR3 region has the DNA TGTGCCAGCAGCTTTTCGGGTCAAGGCCCCTACGAGCAGTACTTC. Amino acid sequence: CASSFSGQGPYEQYF.

The chain has TRBV12-3 or TRBV12-4 and TRBJ2-7; the match to TRBD1 covers 7 bases. CDR3 size: 16 residues. The V and J ends lost 1 base and 3 bases, in that order; junction bases with no gene match: 9. The CDR3 sequence is CASSLVGRGIGYEQYF. CDR3 nucleotides: TGTGCCAGCAGTTTAGTGGGCAGGGGGATTGGCTACGAGCAGTACTTC.

V and J are TRBV14 and TRBJ2-1; 9 bases map to TRBD1. V was clipped by 3 bases and J by 5 bases; unmatched bases: 8. Germline V CDR1 and CDR2: SGHDN, FVKESK. This CDR3 has 16 residues. CDR3 nucleotides: TGTGCCAGCAGCCAGAACCCGGGACAGGGAGACAATGAGCAGTTCTTC. Protein: CASSQNPGQGDNEQFF.

This clonotype has only a few counts. The chain joins TRBV12-3 or TRBV12-4 to TRBJ2-2; D remains ambiguous. The CDR3 covers 17 residues. The V end was cut by 3 bases, the J end by 4 bases, with 18 bases between. CDR3 sequence reads: CASSFVGSLFLTGELFF. The DNA of the CDR3 is TGTGCCAGCAGTTTTGTAGGCAGTCTATTTCTCACCGGGGAGCTGTTTTTT.